This T cell receptor (beta chain) was retrieved from a study of blood T cell repertoires in COVID-19. Study context: Italy, Spain and the United States were the sources of the convalescent and acute COVID-19 samples. The cDNA or gDNA used as material had been derived from T cells, B-cell-depleted T cells, or PBMCs.

This clone has just a few counts. Original processing notes: From reference gene primer amplification, estimates of nucleated cell counts were derived. Assay: immunoSEQ multiplex PCR; the TCRdb copy retains only in-frame clones and omits some. That table is the source of V, J and clone size, and D and trimming were worked out from the DNA. The sample yields some 170,000 clones, about 92% seen once. Those enrolled in Seattle joined during active infection and were followed longitudinally afterward. The sequenced sample consisted of peripheral blood. The TCR sequence derives from an older woman with COVID-19, enrolled during active disease.

This CDR3 reads CASSRGTNQETQYF. The CDR3 DNA reads TGTGCCAGCAGCCGGGGGACTAACCAAGAGACCCAGTACTTC. The chain employs TRBV9 and TRBJ2-5, with TRBD2 matching over 7 bases. The CDR3 consists of 14 residues. After removal of 4 bases from V and 0 bases from J, the junction contained 3 bases not matched to a gene. Per germline, CDR1 SGDLS and CDR2 YYNGEE.